These 15 T cell receptor beta chains were sequenced from one sample in a study of T cell responses to AZD1222 COVID-19 vaccine. Method: immunoSEQ multiplex PCR; TCRdb's copy keeps in-frame clones and lacks some. The sample has approximately 160,000 clones, around 94% seen once. This sample comprised peripheral blood, obtained 28 days after the second AZD1222 dose. The source of these receptors is an adult who received the AZD1222 COVID-19 vaccine.

This chain joins TRBV4-3 and TRBJ1-2; 7 bases fit TRBD1. With 2 bases clipped from V and 2 bases from J, the junction kept 5 bases outside the gene matches. CDR1 is LGHNA, CDR2 YSLEER, per germline. The CDR3 is made up of 15 amino acids. The DNA for the CDR3 is TGCGCCAGCAGCCAATATACAGGGGAGAACTATGGCTACACCTTC. Protein sequence: CASSQYTGENYGYTF.

This chain connects TRBV4-3 to TRBJ2-3, with D uncertain. CDR1 and CDR2 (germline): LGHNA, YSLEER. The CDR3 spans 16 residues. Trimming removed 1 base from V and 1 base from J, with 12 bases in between. The DNA for the CDR3 is TGCGCCAGCAGCCAAGGATTCAACAGACGCACAGATACGCAGTATTTT. This translates into CASSQGFNRRTDTQYF.

This chain connects TRBV29-1 to TRBJ1-2; D is undetermined. Germline V CDR1 and CDR2: SQVTM, ANQGSEA. V was pared by 5 bases and J by 4 bases, with 11 bases between. The CDR3 has 12 amino acids. The DNA of the CDR3 is TGCAGCGTTATAGACACCACCTATGGCTACACCTTC. Residues: CSVIDTTYGYTF.

This chain uses TRBV15 with TRBJ2-5, with D unclear. CDR3 length: 15 residues. Germline CDR1 and CDR2: LNHNV and YYDKDF (reference sequence). Between the trimmed V and J ends, which lost 1 base and 2 bases, there was a span of 11 bases. CDR3 sequence reads: CATSRAGTEQETQYF. The CDR3 DNA is TGTGCCACCAGCAGAGCAGGCACTGAACAAGAGACCCAGTACTTC.

The chain recombines TRBV28 with TRBJ1-2; D is uncertain. V was trimmed by 3 bases and J by 8 bases, leaving 13 bases between them. Germline-derived CDR1 and CDR2 are MDHEN and SYDVKM. This CDR3 spans 13 amino acids. Here the CDR3 DNA reads TGTGCCAGCAGTTTTGATGTCGGCCCAGGCTACACCTTC. It yields the protein CASSFDVGPGYTF.

The rearrangement joins TRBV4-1 to TRBJ2-1; 8 bases match TRBD2. Germline assignment: CDR1 MGHRA and CDR2 YSYEKL. V lost 0 bases, J lost 9 bases, and 4 bases stayed unmatched. CDR3 length equals 14 residues. CDR3 loop: CASSQEAGDGEQFF. The CDR3 DNA reads as TGCGCCAGCAGCCAAGAAGCGGGGGACGGTGAGCAGTTCTTC.

The V and J genes are TRBV4-3 and TRBJ1-1; 7 bases align to TRBD1. V lost 5 bases to trimming and J lost 5 bases; unmatched junction nucleotides: 5. Germline V gene sequence: CDR1 LGHNA, CDR2 YSLEER. The CDR3 has 13 amino acids. Here the CDR3 reads CASSEGARTEAFF. Here the CDR3 DNA reads TGCGCCAGCAGCGAGGGGGCCAGAACTGAAGCTTTCTTT.

The chain recombines TRBV5-1 with TRBJ2-5; D could derive from TRBD1 or TRBD2 (5 bases each). V was pared by 3 bases and J by 4 bases, with 16 bases between. Germline values: CDR1 SGHRS, CDR2 YFSETQ. There are 15 residues in the CDR3. The CDR3 spells CASSSERGLGETQYF. CDR3 coding DNA: TGCGCCAGCAGCTCCGAACGGGGCCTGGGAGAGACCCAGTACTTC.

The genes are TRBV6-5 and TRBJ1-5; D uncertain. Looked up from germline, CDR1 is MNHEY and CDR2 is SVGAGI. CDR3 size: 13 residues. Trimming left V 7 bases short and J 3 bases short, with 10 bases between. The CDR3 protein is CASTLADNQPQHF. The CDR3 DNA is TGTGCCAGCACCCTTGCGGACAATCAGCCCCAGCATTTT.

The rearrangement joins TRBV27 to TRBJ2-7, with D tentatively TRBD1 (6 bases). The CDR3 is made up of 15 amino acids. The V end lost 8 bases, the J end lost 3 bases, and 20 bases lay between the germline ends. Germline V gives CDR1 MNHEY, CDR2 SMNVEV (reference sequence). DNA for the CDR3: TGTGCCAGCTCATTCGAGGGGGACCCCCGCTACGAGCAGTACTTC. This codes for CASSFEGDPRYEQYF.

The V call is TRBV21-1, the J call TRBJ2-1; TRBD2, the D gene given by the table, was not confirmed from the DNA. TRBV21-1 is a pseudogene locus. The CDR3 consists of 15 residues. Written as DNA, the CDR3 is TGTGCCAGCAACAAACCGGGACTAGCGGGAGTTGAGCAGTTCTTC. Translation gives CASNKPGLAGVEQFF.

The chain uses TRBV7-2 and TRBJ2-7; 10 nucleotides line up with TRBD2. The CDR3 covers 15 residues. Germline CDR1 SGHTA, CDR2 FQGNSA. The trim removed 1 base at V and 6 bases at J, leaving 6 bases unmatched. CDR3 residues: CASSLGLAGVGEQYF. As DNA, the CDR3 is TGTGCCAGCAGCTTAGGGCTAGCGGGAGTCGGCGAGCAGTACTTC. Full variable domain (missing parts from reference TRBV7-2 and TRBJ2-7): GAGVSQSPSNKVTEKGKDVELRCDPISGHTALYWYRQSLGQGLEFLIYFQGNSAPDKSGLPSDRFSAERTGGSVSTLTIQRTQQEDSAVYLCASSLGLAGVGEQYFGPGTRLTVT.

The J gene is TRBJ1-5, the V gene TRBV6-6, with no clear D. The CDR3 has 14 residues. Trimming took 2 bases from V and 5 from J, leaving 10 bases between them. The germline V gene has CDR1 MNHNY and CDR2 SVGAGI (reference sequence). The CDR3 sequence: CASSYPDVDQPQHF. The CDR3 nucleotides are TGTGCCAGCAGTTACCCCGACGTTGATCAGCCCCAGCATTTT.

V usage is TRBV3-1 (or the pseudogene TRBV3-2) and J usage is TRBJ1-4; 7 positions agree with TRBD1. The V gene end was trimmed by 1 base and the J gene end by 5 bases; junction bases not matched to a gene: 4. From germline, CDR1 is LGHDT and CDR2 YNNKEL (reference sequence). The CDR3 is 15 residues long. DNA for the CDR3: TGTGCCAGCAGCCAAGGAATCAGGGGGAATGAAAAACTGTTTTTT. Protein: CASSQGIRGNEKLFF.

The chain joins TRBV3-1 (or the pseudogene TRBV3-2) to TRBJ1-6; D is ambiguous. The germline V gene has CDR1 LGHDT and CDR2 YNNKEL (reference sequence). With 2 bases removed from V and 0 bases from J, the gap between germline ends came to 8 bases. The CDR3 loop spans 16 amino acids. CDR3 region: CASSQQESSYNSPLHF. In DNA form, the CDR3 reads TGTGCCAGCAGCCAACAGGAGAGCTCCTATAATTCACCCCTCCACTTT.